Each of the 31 T cell receptor beta chains below was sequenced from the same sample in a study of post-analysis software for immune sequencing data. Sequencing libraries made from TCR beta cDNA carried unique molecular identifiers. TCRdb used MiXCR to reprocess the PCR reads, holding one entry per CDR3 protein. This repertoire shows 450,000 to 700,000 distinct CDR3 sequences, 44% found once; its top ten account for more than 1.5%. These receptors' targets are unknown. Study-wide points: Controls showed lower frequencies than patients for roughly 5 TRBV segments, and TRBV5-6, TRBV5-1 and TRBV20-1 were among these.

Sequencing was performed on blood. The receptors shown here come from a girl aged 10 to 17 with multiple sclerosis.

The rearrangement joins TRBV12-3 or TRBV12-4 to TRBJ2-7; D is perhaps TRBD2 (6 bases). The CDR3 length is 14 residues. V shed 1 base and J shed 3 bases, with 10 bases lying between them. CDR3 loop: CASSLDHGGYEQYF. CDR3 bases: TGTGCCAGCAGTTTAGATCACGGGGGCTACGAGCAGTACTTC.

This clonotype occurred a few times. The J gene is TRBJ1-2, the V gene TRBV7-9; tentatively, D is TRBD1 (5 bases). Germline CDR1 is SEHNR and CDR2 is FQNEAQ (reference sequence). V dropped 1 base and J dropped 4 bases, with 13 bases sitting between them. This CDR3 spans 15 amino acids. The CDR3 sequence is CASSLVRGNSYGYTF. CDR3 coding DNA: TGTGCCAGCAGCTTAGTGAGGGGAAACAGCTATGGCTACACCTTC.

The chain carries TRBV5-1 and TRBJ1-1; D is ambiguous. CDR3 length: 16 amino acids. CDR1 SGHRS and CDR2 YFSETQ come from the germline V gene. V was clipped by 0 bases and J by 0 bases, with 12 bases between them. The CDR3 protein is CASSLVYQTMNTEAFF. The CDR3 nucleotides are TGCGCCAGCAGCTTGGTCTACCAGACGATGAACACTGAAGCTTTCTTT.

The genes are TRBV9 and TRBJ2-1; D could derive from TRBD1 or TRBD2 (5 bases each). The germline V and J ends were trimmed by 3 bases and 3 bases, with 16 bases remaining between them. Germline V lookup: CDR1 SGDLS, CDR2 YYNGEE. CDR3 size: 16 residues. The CDR3 spells CASSAGPGANYNEQFF. CDR3 in DNA: TGTGCCAGCAGCGCAGGGCCCGGGGCGAACTACAATGAGCAGTTCTTC.

V and J are TRBV28 and TRBJ2-7; D is perhaps TRBD2 (7 bases). Trimming cost V 1 base and J 4 bases, with 14 bases left between them. The CDR3 spans 15 residues. Per germline, CDR1 MDHEN and CDR2 SYDVKM. The CDR3 reads CASSLSGGQGYEQYF. Written as DNA, the CDR3 is TGTGCCAGCAGTTTATCCGGGGGGCAAGGTTACGAGCAGTACTTC. The entire variable domain, with the rest obtained from reference TRBV28 and TRBJ2-7, is as follows: DVKVTQSSRYLVKRTGEKVFLECVQDMDHENMFWYRQDPGLGLRLIYFSYDVKMKEKGDIPEGYSVSREKKERFSLILESASTNQTSMYLCASSLSGGQGYEQYFGPGTRLTVT.

This rearrangement joins TRBV27 to TRBJ1-1, with 7 bases identical to TRBD1. This CDR3 contains 13 residues. V dropped 4 bases and J dropped 5; count of bases not matched to a gene: 4. Germline CDR1 is MNHEY and CDR2 is SMNVEV (reference sequence). The CDR3 region is CASSSRGRTEAFF. As DNA, the CDR3 is TGTGCCAGCAGTTCGAGGGGGCGGACTGAAGCTTTCTTT.

The chain uses TRBV24-1 and TRBJ2-1; 10 bases agree with TRBD2. Germline trimming cut 5 bases from V and 6 bases from J; bases unmatched to any gene: 12. Per germline, CDR1 KGHDR and CDR2 SFDVKD. The CDR3 is made up of 17 amino acids. Written as DNA, the CDR3 is TGTGCCACCAGTGGTTCCCTCCTAGCGGGAGTCGGCAATGAGCAGTTCTTC. This translates into CATSGSLLAGVGNEQFF.

This sequence joins TRBV6-2 or TRBV6-3 and TRBJ1-1; no reliable D call. The CDR3 has 14 amino acids. Looked up from germline, CDR1 is MNHEY and CDR2 is SVGEGT. V lost 7 bases and J 0 bases, leaving 12 bases between the germline ends. The CDR3 DNA follows: TGTGCCAGCACTCCACAGCATCTGAACACTGAAGCTTTCTTT. This gives the protein CASTPQHLNTEAFF.

The J gene is TRBJ1-1, the V gene TRBV27; tentative D call: TRBD1 (6 bases). Germline V CDR1 and CDR2: MNHEY, SMNVEV (reference sequence). The CDR3 is 13 residues long. V lost 4 bases and J lost 7, with 13 bases in between. CDR3 in amino acids: CASSYRGRGEAFF. For the CDR3, the DNA is TGTGCCAGCAGTTATCGGGGGCGGGGTGAAGCTTTCTTT.

This chain connects TRBV6-5 to TRBJ2-7, with no clear D. The CDR3 spans 15 residues. The V and J ends lost 5 bases and 2 bases respectively, with 16 bases between them. The germline V gene encodes CDR1 MNHEY and CDR2 SVGAGI. DNA for the CDR3: TGTGCCAGCAGTACCCAGGTGGTCCCAGCCTACGAGCAGTACTTC. Its protein is CASSTQVVPAYEQYF.

The V and J genes are TRBV10-3 and TRBJ2-7; the match to TRBD1 covers 8 bases. V lost 8 bases to trimming and J lost 1 base; unmatched junction nucleotides: 4. CDR1 is ENHRY and CDR2 is SYGVKD in the germline V gene. This CDR3 region has 13 residues. CDR3 nucleotides: TGTGCCATCGGACAGGGTGGTTCCTACGAGCAGTACTTC. Its translation is CAIGQGGSYEQYF.

The table lists this clonotype with a few counts. The chain couples TRBV5-1 to TRBJ1-1; 7 bases are shared with TRBD1. The germline V gene encodes CDR1 SGHRS and CDR2 YFSETQ. This CDR3 contains 13 residues. V dropped 4 bases and J dropped 5; count of bases not matched to a gene: 5. In DNA form, the CDR3 reads TGCGCCAGCAGCCGAACACAGGGGACTGAAGCTTTCTTT. Translating it yields CASSRTQGTEAFF.

The rearrangement joins TRBV29-1 to TRBJ2-7, with TRBD1 identical over 7 bases. Germline loops: CDR1 SQVTM, CDR2 ANQGSEA. V lost 2 bases to trimming and J lost 2 bases; unmatched junction nucleotides: 6. The CDR3 is made up of 14 amino acids. For the CDR3, the DNA is TGCAGCGTTGAAAACAGGGGCGAGGCCTACGAGCAGTACTTC. This translates into CSVENRGEAYEQYF.

This clonotype appeared a few times. This chain joins TRBV20-1 and TRBJ2-1; 8 nucleotides agree with TRBD2. The CDR3 extends over 13 amino acids. V shed 6 bases, J shed 7 bases, and the junction held 8 bases outside the gene matches. Germline V gene lookup returns CDR1 DFQATT and CDR2 SNEGSKA (reference sequence). CDR3 amino acids: CSAAPVAGNEQFF. The CDR3 coding sequence is TGCAGTGCCGCACCCGTAGCGGGAAATGAGCAGTTCTTC.

This clonotype was found a few times. Since a much larger clone is just one base distant, this may be a read error. The rearrangement joins TRBV6-4 to TRBJ2-1, with TRBD2 matching over 7 bases. J was trimmed by 4 bases and V by 3 bases; bases with no gene match: 9. The CDR3 runs 16 residues. CDR1 MRHNA and CDR2 SNTAGT come from the germline V gene. For the CDR3, the DNA is TGTGCCAGCAGTGAAAAGGCAGCGGGGAGTTACAATGAGCAGTTCTTC. Translated, it gives CASSEKAAGSYNEQFF.

The J gene is TRBJ1-5, the V gene TRBV6-5; a weak D match, TRBD1 (5 bases). CDR1 MNHEY and CDR2 SVGAGI come from the germline V gene. CDR3 length equals 15 residues. Trimming stripped 5 bases from V and 4 bases from J, with 15 bases between. The CDR3 nucleotides are TGTGCCAGCAGTAAAAGAGGGGAAGGTAATCAGCCCCAGCATTTT. Amino acid sequence: CASSKRGEGNQPQHF.

This clonotype was detected many times. The V call is TRBV12-3 or TRBV12-4, the J call TRBJ2-1; D is unresolved. The CDR3 runs to 11 residues. Trimming shortened V by 3 bases and J by 10 bases, and 7 bases separated the two germline ends. CDR3 coding DNA: TGTGCCAGCAGTTTTCGCTGGGAGCAGTTCTTC. As protein: CASSFRWEQFF.

Concerning this clonotype itself: An end of the junction differs from the germline gene, which may be a read error. The gene calls are TRBV12-3 or TRBV12-4 and TRBJ2-3, with 7 bases aligning to TRBD1. This CDR3 spans 14 amino acids. CDR3 coding DNA: TGTGCCAGCAGTCCGGGGACAGCCACAGATGCGCAGTATTTT. This encodes CASSPGTATDAQYF.

The CDR3 DNA follows: TGTGCCAGCACCCATCTCGGGGGGGAGCAAGAGACCCAGTACTTC. Translating gives CASTHLGGEQETQYF. The gene calls are TRBV12-3 or TRBV12-4 and TRBJ2-5, with 8 bases lining up with TRBD2. Trimming took 7 bases from V and 2 from J; bases not matched to a gene: 9. The CDR3 has 15 residues.

The chain has TRBV12-3 or TRBV12-4 and TRBJ2-3, with TRBD1 as a possible D gene (5 bases). V lost 6 bases and J 5 bases, leaving 12 bases between the germline ends. The CDR3 totals 13 residues. CDR3 sequence (DNA): TGTGCCAGCAGACCCAGGGTGAGAGATACGCAGTATTTT. Its protein product is CASRPRVRDTQYF.

The J gene is TRBJ2-5, the V gene TRBV6-5, with D possibly matching TRBD2 (7 bases). The J call may be wrong; the DNA end is better matched by TRBJ2-7. This CDR3 spans 15 amino acids. Per germline, CDR1 MNHEY and CDR2 SVGAGI. CDR3 coding DNA: TGTGCCAGCAGGCCCTTCGGAGGGGGGGGATACGAGCAGTACTTC. It yields the protein CASRPFGGGGYEQYF.

The chain couples TRBV5-8 to TRBJ2-1; 9 nucleotides line up with TRBD1. The CDR3 totals 13 residues. Losses at the gene ends were 4 bases for V and 6 bases for J; bases not matched to a gene: 2. Germline loops: CDR1 SGHTS, CDR2 YDEGEE. The CDR3 sequence is CASSRDRANEQFF. CDR3 nucleotide sequence: TGTGCCAGCAGCCGGGACAGGGCCAATGAGCAGTTCTTC.

This clonotype showed up just a few times. The gene calls are TRBV12-3 or TRBV12-4 and TRBJ2-5; possibly TRBD1 or TRBD2 for D (5 bases each). The CDR3 is 13 residues long. Trimming stripped 5 bases from V and 5 bases from J, with 12 bases between. DNA for the CDR3: TGTGCCAGCAGTGGGACCGCAGACGAGACCCAGTACTTC. Encoded protein: CASSGTADETQYF.

There are a few counts of this clonotype. This rearrangement joins TRBV10-3 to TRBJ1-2; a weak D match, TRBD1 (5 bases). The V end lost 2 bases, the J end lost 2 bases, and 15 bases lay between the germline ends. CDR1 is ENHRY and CDR2 is SYGVKD in the germline V gene. The CDR3 has 16 amino acids. The CDR3 here is CAISERTGGSNYGYTF. The CDR3 DNA reads TGTGCCATCAGTGAGCGGACGGGGGGATCAAACTATGGCTACACCTTC.

This clonotype has just a few counts. This chain joins TRBV12-3 or TRBV12-4 and TRBJ2-1; possibly TRBD1 for D (6 bases). The V end was cut by 7 bases, the J end by 8 bases, with 15 bases between. The CDR3 contains 13 residues. The DNA for the CDR3 is TGTGCCAGCATCGCACAGGGCAGCGATGAGCAGTTCTTC. Amino acids: CASIAQGSDEQFF.

The chain couples TRBV12-3 or TRBV12-4 to TRBJ1-2; no reliable D call. With 5 bases removed from V and 3 bases from J, the gap between germline ends came to 13 bases. The CDR3 covers 14 residues. The CDR3 DNA follows: TGTGCCAGCAGTCCCCAGGCAGGCCACTATGGCTACACCTTC. The encoded protein is CASSPQAGHYGYTF.

The J gene is TRBJ2-3, the V gene TRBV20-1; D ambiguous. The CDR3 covers 13 residues. V gave up 6 bases and J gave up 4 bases, with 14 bases separating them. Germline CDR1 DFQATT, CDR2 SNEGSKA (reference sequence). CDR3 coding DNA: TGCAGTGCCGCCCAAGCGATTGCAGATACGCAGTATTTT. It translates to CSAAQAIADTQYF.

The CDR3 spells CASSRLAEKPYNEQFF. The CDR3 bases are TGTGCCAGCAGTCGACTAGCGGAGAAACCCTACAATGAGCAGTTCTTC. The rearrangement uses TRBV12-3 or TRBV12-4 and TRBJ2-1; 9 bases are a match to TRBD2. Trimming cost V 5 bases and J 2 bases; bases outside gene matches: 7. CDR3 length: 16 residues.

The sample holds many counts of this clonotype. J is TRBJ2-3 and V is TRBV6-5; TRBD2 aligns across 9 bases. The germline V gene has CDR1 MNHEY and CDR2 SVGAGI. The CDR3 is made up of 15 amino acids. V was clipped by 6 bases and J by 5 bases; unmatched bases: 9. This chain's CDR3 is CASREREVFGDTQYF. The CDR3 nucleotides read TGTGCCAGCAGGGAGCGGGAGGTTTTTGGAGATACGCAGTATTTT.

The chain joins TRBV19 to TRBJ2-3; TRBD1 is a possible D gene (5 bases). Trimming stripped 10 bases from V and 0 bases from J, with 14 bases between. The CDR3 covers 14 residues. Germline values: CDR1 LNHDA, CDR2 SQIVND (reference sequence). The CDR3 DNA follows: TGTGCCACCTCAGACAGCACTAGCACAGATACGCAGTATTTT. Residues: CATSDSTSTDTQYF.

V is TRBV7-8 and J is TRBJ1-6; 9 positions agree with TRBD1. With 4 bases clipped from V and 9 bases from J, the junction kept 4 bases outside the gene matches. The CDR3 sequence is 14 residues long. Per germline, CDR1 SGHVS and CDR2 FQNEAQ. The CDR3 DNA reads as TGTGCCAGCAGCTATGGACAGGGGTCTTCACCCCTCCACTTT. Translation: CASSYGQGSSPLHF.